What follows are 9 T cell receptor beta chains derived from one specimen sequenced in a study of T cell repertoires in cytomegalovirus infection. TCRdb re-analysed the reads in MiXCR, keeping a single row per CDR3 protein. The data hold 150,000 to 160,000 distinct CDR3 sequences, with around 22% observed a single time. Material: PBMCs. All receptors derive from a human donor in good health (CMV status not recorded). Some clones in this sample may be carry-over from other donors' samples.

The rearrangement joins TRBV28 to TRBJ2-7; D is ambiguous. This CDR3 region has 12 residues. Trimming took 1 base from V and 11 from J, leaving 12 bases between them. In germline, CDR1 is MDHEN, CDR2 SYDVKM. In nucleotides, the CDR3 is TGTGCCAGCAGTTTATCAGGTCCTCGTGAGTACTTC. Translated, it gives CASSLSGPREYF.

This clonotype was counted a few times. V is TRBV18 and J is TRBJ1-4; D is possibly TRBD1 (5 bases). CDR3 size: 14 residues. V was cut by 4 bases and J by 8 bases, with 14 bases left in between. The germline gives CDR1 KGHSH, CDR2 LQKENI. CDR3 sequence (DNA): TGTGCCAGCTCACGGGAACCAGGGCCAGAAAAACTGTTTTTT. It codes for CASSREPGPEKLFF.

This clonotype was detected once. This may be a read error: a much more frequent sequence differs by one nucleotide. The chain joins TRBV27 to TRBJ1-1; no firm D call. V gave up 2 bases and J gave up 5 bases, with 9 bases separating them. The CDR3 has 13 residues. Germline V gene sequence: CDR1 MNHEY, CDR2 SMNVEV (reference sequence). This CDR3 is CASSLLKGTEAFF. The DNA for the CDR3 is TGTGCCAGCAGTTTACTGAAGGGAACTGAAGCTTTCTTT.

The chain carries TRBV29-1 and TRBJ2-7, with D perhaps TRBD1 or TRBD2 (5 bases each). Germline-derived CDR1 and CDR2 are SQVTM and ANQGSEA. The V and J ends lost 3 bases and 7 bases respectively, with 13 bases between them. CDR3 size: 12 residues. The CDR3 DNA is TGCAGCGTTGAGGCGTCAGGGAGAGAGCAGTACTTC. This sequence encodes CSVEASGREQYF.

This clonotype was seen a handful of times. The chain employs TRBV19 and TRBJ1-1; D is possibly TRBD1 (5 bases). Trimming pared 2 bases from V and 3 bases from J, leaving 13 bases between. This CDR3 is 15 amino acids long. Germline CDR1 is LNHDA and CDR2 is SQIVND (reference sequence). CDR3 sequence: CASSIIRGRDTEAFF. DNA of the CDR3: TGTGCCAGTAGTATAATACGGGGGAGGGACACTGAAGCTTTCTTT.

This clonotype was seen repeatedly, ten times or more. The V gene is TRBV7-3, the J gene TRBJ2-1; tentative D call: TRBD1 (6 bases). The germline V gene has CDR1 SGHTA and CDR2 FQGTGA. The CDR3 totals 14 residues. The ends were cut back, 4 bases at V and 7 bases at J, with 14 bases in the middle. In DNA form, the CDR3 reads TGTGCCAGCAGCTCAACAGGGTCCGGGAATGAGCAGTTCTTC. Encoded protein: CASSSTGSGNEQFF.

The chain couples TRBV5-1 to TRBJ2-1, with 7 nucleotides matching TRBD1. Germline V gene sequence: CDR1 SGHRS, CDR2 YFSETQ. V trimming: 4 bases; J trimming: 3 bases; junction bases outside the gene matches: 4. CDR3 size: 14 residues. DNA of the CDR3: TGCGCCAGCAGCGCCGGGACAGACTACAATGAGCAGTTCTTC. Translating gives CASSAGTDYNEQFF.

V and J are TRBV7-8 and TRBJ1-5; maybe TRBD1 (5 bases). This CDR3 is built from 17 residues. Germline V lookup: CDR1 SGHVS, CDR2 FQNEAQ. The germline V and J ends were trimmed by 4 bases and 4 bases, with 20 bases remaining between them. This chain's CDR3 is CASSSTRGAGGNQPQHF. The CDR3 coding sequence is TGTGCCAGCAGCTCGACTAGAGGGGCGGGAGGTAATCAGCCCCAGCATTTT.

The V gene is TRBV28, the J gene TRBJ2-7; 11 bases fit TRBD2. V dropped 5 bases and J dropped 1; count of bases not matched to a gene: 7. CDR3 size: 16 residues. CDR1 MDHEN and CDR2 SYDVKM come from the germline V gene. CDR3 region: CASSLIGTSGSYEQYF. The CDR3, as DNA: TGTGCCAGCAGTCTGATAGGGACTAGCGGTTCCTACGAGCAGTACTTC.